The T cell receptor (beta chain) under discussion was sequenced for a study of blood T cell repertoires in COVID-19. Across the study: COVID-19 samples, acute and convalescent, were from the United States, Italy and Spain. The analysed material was cDNA or gDNA that came from T cells, B-cell-depleted T cells, or PBMCs.

Looked up from germline, CDR1 is SEHNR and CDR2 is FQNEAQ (reference sequence). V dropped 3 bases and J dropped 3; count of bases not matched to a gene: 2. The CDR3 sequence is 14 residues long. Original handling: From reference gene primer amplification, estimates of nucleated cell counts were derived. Repertoires were generated with immunoSEQ multiplex PCR, while TCRdb's copy carries only in-frame clones and drops some. Clone size and the V and J calls come from that table; the DNA yielded D and trimming. The data show over 300,000 clones, about 82% seen once. Sequencing was done on a sample of peripheral blood. This TCR was sampled from a woman between 45 and 60 years old with acute or convalescent COVID-19. The rearrangement links TRBV7-9 to TRBJ2-5, with 9 bases matching TRBD1. The CDR3 region is CASSLGTGKETQYF. As DNA, the CDR3 is TGTGCCAGCAGCTTGGGGACAGGGAAAGAGACCCAGTACTTC.